Following are 19 T cell receptor beta chains from one sample sequenced in a study of cytomegalovirus exposure and HLA in healthy donors (dated by TCRdb to about 2017). The library relied on the immunoSEQ multiplex PCR assay. TCRdb re-hosts the immuneACCESS table, in-frame sequences only. Its copies lack some clones; in the studies checked, an unresolved V gene accounts for under half of them, and the cause for the rest is not known. The sample profile shows some 84,000 clones; approximately 90% of them were found once. 2% to 2.5% of the sample is taken by the ten largest. The sample consisted of PBMCs. These receptors all stem from a man in his thirties or forties in good health and CMV-seronegative.

V gene TRBV7-9 combines with J gene TRBJ2-2; D uncertain. V shed 5 bases and J shed 6 bases, with 7 bases lying between them. This CDR3 is 12 amino acids long. Germline V gene data show CDR1 as SEHNR and CDR2 as FQNEAQ (reference sequence). DNA of the CDR3: TGTGCCAGCAGCCTTAGTGCCGGGGAGCTGTTTTTT. This codes for CASSLSAGELFF.

The gene calls are TRBV10-1 and TRBJ2-5; 10 bases map to TRBD1. Trimming cost V 6 bases and J 5 bases; bases outside gene matches: 9. Germline lookup yields CDR1 WNHNN and CDR2 SYGVQD (reference sequence). The CDR3 is 15 amino acids. CDR3 region: CASSSGTGEWETQYF. CDR3 coding DNA: TGCGCCAGCAGCTCCGGGACAGGGGAGTGGGAGACCCAGTACTTC.

This rearrangement joins TRBV28 to TRBJ2-7, with 9 bases aligning to TRBD1. The V and J ends lost 4 bases and 4 bases, in that order; junction bases with no gene match: 5. This CDR3 comprises 14 residues. Germline CDR1 and CDR2: MDHEN and SYDVKM. In nucleotides, the CDR3 is TGTGCCAGCAGTTCCGGGACAGGGATTTACGAGCAGTACTTC. Amino acid sequence: CASSSGTGIYEQYF.

This clone was observed a single time. The V gene is TRBV5-4, the J gene TRBJ2-5; TRBD1 aligns across 8 bases. The junction had 9 bases not matched to a gene; V was cut back by 0 bases and J by 5 bases. The CDR3 sequence is 16 residues long. Germline V gives CDR1 SGHNT, CDR2 YYREEE (reference sequence). The CDR3 region has the DNA TGTGCCAGCAGCTTGGAAGGCAGGGGGCGAGGGGAGACCCAGTACTTC. Protein product: CASSLEGRGRGETQYF.

The rearrangement joins TRBV11-2 to TRBJ1-1; D gene ambiguous. This CDR3 has 16 amino acids. Per germline, CDR1 SGHAT and CDR2 FQNNGV. Trimming cost V 1 base and J 1 base, with 13 bases left between them. Here the CDR3 DNA reads TGTGCCAGCAGCTTAGGGGAGTGGCGAGGGAACACTGAAGCTTTCTTT. This sequence encodes CASSLGEWRGNTEAFF.

The genes are TRBV6-1 and TRBJ1-5; no clear D. The V gene's germline CDR1 is MNHNS and CDR2 SASEGT. Trimming stripped 2 bases from V and 7 bases from J, with 15 bases between. The CDR3 contains 15 residues. CDR3 in amino acids: CASSELGGVRQPQHF. In DNA form, the CDR3 reads TGTGCCAGCAGTGAATTGGGCGGGGTTAGGCAGCCCCAGCATTTT.

The V gene is TRBV27, the J gene TRBJ1-2; D gene ambiguous. V was clipped by 5 bases and J by 6 bases, with 13 bases between them. Germline V gene data show CDR1 as MNHEY and CDR2 as SMNVEV (reference sequence). The CDR3 is 13 residues long. CDR3 residues: CASSHASLDGYTF. The CDR3 DNA follows: TGTGCCAGCAGTCACGCGAGCTTGGATGGCTACACCTTC.

CDR3 DNA sequence: TGTGCCAGCAGCCCAGCACTAGGGCCCTACGAGCAGTACTTC. It codes for CASSPALGPYEQYF. This sequence joins TRBV7-2 and TRBJ2-7; perhaps TRBD2 as D (5 bases). Germline V gene lookup returns CDR1 SGHTA and CDR2 FQGNSA. CDR3 length equals 14 residues. V lost 5 bases and J 2 bases, leaving 13 bases between the germline ends.

The rearrangement joins TRBV27 to TRBJ1-2; the D gene is possibly TRBD1 (6 bases). Trimming stripped 3 bases from V and 6 bases from J, with 11 bases between. This CDR3 region has 13 residues. Germline CDR1 is MNHEY and CDR2 is SMNVEV (reference sequence). In nucleotides, the CDR3 is TGTGCCAGCAGTTTGGGAGGGGGTCATGGCTACACCTTC. Residues: CASSLGGGHGYTF.

The rearrangement joins TRBV6-6 to TRBJ1-5; weak D call: TRBD1 (6 bases). The germline V gene has CDR1 MNHNY and CDR2 SVGAGI (reference sequence). The CDR3 sequence is 14 residues long. V lost 5 bases and J lost 7, with 15 bases in between. CDR3: CASSLEQGGQPQHF. The CDR3 region has the DNA TGTGCCAGCAGTCTGGAACAGGGTGGACAGCCCCAGCATTTT.

The chain is built from TRBV11-2 and TRBJ1-2; D perhaps matches TRBD1 (6 bases). V was trimmed by 5 bases and J by 7 bases, leaving 26 bases between them. The CDR3 loop spans 17 amino acids. Looked up from germline, CDR1 is SGHAT and CDR2 is FQNNGV. CDR3 amino acids: CASSPIKGQPGGLGYTF. CDR3 DNA: TGTGCCAGCAGCCCAATAAAGGGGCAGCCGGGGGGGCTTGGCTACACCTTC. The full variable domain, rest sourced from reference TRBV11-2 and TRBJ1-2, is EAGVAQSPRYKIIEKRQSVAFWCNPISGHATLYWYQQILGQGPKLLIQFQNNGVVDDSQLPKDRFSAERLKGVDSTLKIQPAKLEDSAVYLCASSPIKGQPGGLGYTFGSGTRLTVV.

This rearrangement joins TRBV5-1 to TRBJ2-3, with D possibly TRBD2 on 5 matching bases. Trimming left V 1 base short and J 6 bases short, with 15 bases between. From germline, CDR1 is SGHRS and CDR2 YFSETQ. The CDR3 consists of 15 residues. The DNA for the CDR3 is TGCGCCAGCAGCTTGTCGGACTTTCAAAAGGATACGCAGTATTTT. Translating it yields CASSLSDFQKDTQYF.

The CDR3 sequence: CASSRRASGPYEQYF. The CDR3 coding sequence is TGTGCCAGCAGCCGGCGGGCTAGCGGACCCTACGAGCAGTACTTC. The chain uses TRBV11-2 and TRBJ2-7; 7 positions match TRBD2. Trimming removed 5 bases from V and 2 bases from J; junction bases left unmatched: 9. There are 15 residues in the CDR3. Germline V gene sequence: CDR1 SGHAT, CDR2 FQNNGV.

This chain links TRBV4-2 with TRBJ1-5, with D maybe TRBD1 (6 bases). Germline lookup yields CDR1 LGHNA and CDR2 YNFKEQ. The CDR3 runs to 19 residues. Trimming cost V 0 bases and J 0 bases, with 18 bases left between them. The CDR3 sequence is CASSQDWQGMGLSNQPQHF. In DNA form, the CDR3 reads TGTGCCAGCAGCCAAGATTGGCAGGGGATGGGGCTTAGCAATCAGCCCCAGCATTTT.

The gene calls are TRBV28 and TRBJ2-7, with a weak D call TRBD2 (6 bases). There are 14 residues in the CDR3. Germline V CDR1 and CDR2: MDHEN, SYDVKM. Trimming removed 7 bases at V and 0 bases at J, with 13 bases between. The CDR3, as DNA: TGTGCCAGCACCTACGGGGGAAGCTCCTACGAGCAGTACTTC. Translating gives CASTYGGSSYEQYF.

The V gene is TRBV25-1, the J gene TRBJ1-2, with D possibly TRBD1 on 6 matching bases. The CDR3 totals 12 residues. CDR1 is MGHDK, CDR2 SYGVNS, per germline. Trimming removed 3 bases at V and 8 bases at J, with 10 bases between. This CDR3 reads CASSEDSWGYTF. CDR3 in DNA: TGTGCCAGCAGTGAGGACAGTTGGGGCTACACCTTC.

The gene calls are TRBV28 and TRBJ1-2; no clear D gene. The CDR3 is 13 amino acids. V was pared by 8 bases and J by 0 bases, with 10 bases between. Germline V gene lookup returns CDR1 MDHEN and CDR2 SYDVKM. The CDR3 bases are TGTGCCAGCGGCAGGCCAACTAACTATGGCTACACCTTC. Its translation is CASGRPTNYGYTF.

V and J are TRBV19 and TRBJ1-5, with 7 bases matching TRBD1. The J segment lost 7 bases and the V segment lost 2 bases, leaving 14 bases of the junction unmatched. The CDR3 loop spans 17 amino acids. Germline V gives CDR1 LNHDA, CDR2 SQIVND (reference sequence). CDR3 amino acids: CASSISNPTGVGQPQHF. The CDR3 DNA follows: TGTGCCAGTAGTATATCTAACCCAACAGGGGTAGGCCAGCCCCAGCATTTT.

The V and J genes are TRBV5-4 and TRBJ2-3; weak D call: TRBD2 (6 bases). The germline V gene encodes CDR1 SGHNT and CDR2 YYREEE (reference sequence). There are 12 residues in the CDR3. Trimming pared 4 bases from V and 5 bases from J, leaving 8 bases between. The CDR3 coding sequence is TGTGCCAGCAGCCCGGAGGGAGATACGCAGTATTTT. Translation gives CASSPEGDTQYF.